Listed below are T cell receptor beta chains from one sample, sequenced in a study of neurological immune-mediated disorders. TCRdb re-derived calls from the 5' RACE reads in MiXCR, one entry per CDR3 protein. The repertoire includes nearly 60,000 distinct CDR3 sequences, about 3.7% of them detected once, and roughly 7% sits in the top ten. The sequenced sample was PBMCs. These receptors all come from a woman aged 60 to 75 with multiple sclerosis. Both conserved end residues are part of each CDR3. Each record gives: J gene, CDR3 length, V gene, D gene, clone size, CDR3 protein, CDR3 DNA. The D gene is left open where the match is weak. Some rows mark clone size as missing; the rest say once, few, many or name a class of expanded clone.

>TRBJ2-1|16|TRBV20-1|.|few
CSARVFAGPGDNEQFF
TGCAGTGCTAGGGTCTTTGCAGGGCCCGGGGACAATGAGCAGTTCTTC
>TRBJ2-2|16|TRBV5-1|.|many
CASSTMRAGDTGELFF
TGCGCCAGCAGCACCATGAGAGCCGGGGACACCGGGGAGCTGTTTTTT
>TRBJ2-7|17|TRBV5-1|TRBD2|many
CASSLRDASGGTYEQYF
TGCGCCAGCAGCTTGCGAGATGCTAGCGGGGGGACCTACGAGCAGTACTTC
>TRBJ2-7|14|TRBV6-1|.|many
CASSPGTPTYEQYF
TGTGCCAGCAGTCCCGGGACACCTACCTACGAGCAGTACTTC
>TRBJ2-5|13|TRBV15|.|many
CATSRGAEETQYF
TGTGCCACCAGCAGAGGGGCAGAAGAGACCCAGTACTTC
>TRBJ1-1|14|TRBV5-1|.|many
CASSLGGMDTEAFF
TGCGCCAGCAGCTTGGGGGGCATGGACACTGAAGCTTTCTTT
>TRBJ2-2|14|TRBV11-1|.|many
CASSPGQIVGELFF
TGTGCCAGCAGCCCGGGACAAATAGTCGGGGAGCTGTTTTTT
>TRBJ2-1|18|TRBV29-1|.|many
CSETPGPRRQGSYNEQFF
TGCAGCGAGACCCCGGGACCCCGGCGCCAGGGCTCCTACAATGAGCAGTTCTTC
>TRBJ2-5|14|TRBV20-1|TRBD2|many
CSARVPSGGETQYF
TGCAGTGCTAGAGTGCCTAGCGGGGGAGAGACCCAGTACTTC
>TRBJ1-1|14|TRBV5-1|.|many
CASSLAGMNTEAFF
TGCGCCAGCAGCTTGGCAGGAATGAACACTGAAGCTTTCTTT
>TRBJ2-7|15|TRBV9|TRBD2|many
CASSAGLALSWEQYF
TGTGCCAGCAGCGCGGGACTAGCGCTTTCTTGGGAGCAGTACTTC
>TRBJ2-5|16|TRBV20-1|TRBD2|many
CSAEVPTSGGYPTQYF
TGCAGTGCCGAAGTACCCACTAGCGGGGGGTATCCGACCCAGTACTTC
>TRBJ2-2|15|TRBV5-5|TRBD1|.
CASSRGTANTGELFF
TGTGCCAGCAGCCGTGGGACAGCGAACACCGGGGAGCTGTTTTTT
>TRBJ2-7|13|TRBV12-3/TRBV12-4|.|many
CASSGPGGHEQYF
TGTGCCAGCAGCGGGCCCGGAGGCCACGAGCAGTACTTC
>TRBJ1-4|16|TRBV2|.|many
CASRDRSRVESEKLFF
TGTGCCAGCAGGGACAGAAGCCGGGTAGAGAGTGAAAAACTGTTTTTT
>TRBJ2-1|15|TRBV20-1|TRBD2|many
CSARASSGTYNEQFF
TGCAGTGCTAGAGCTTCTAGCGGTACCTACAATGAGCAGTTCTTC
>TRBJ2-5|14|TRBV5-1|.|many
CASSLFVFRETQYF
TGCGCCAGCAGCTTGTTCGTCTTTCGCGAGACCCAGTACTTC
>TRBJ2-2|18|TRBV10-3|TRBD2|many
CAISEGTSGNTGTGELFF
TGTGCCATCAGTGAGGGGACTAGCGGGAACACGGGCACCGGGGAGCTGTTTTTT
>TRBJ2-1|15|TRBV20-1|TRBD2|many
CSAGLAGGTHNEQFF
TGCAGTGCGGGACTAGCGGGAGGGACGCACAATGAGCAGTTCTTC
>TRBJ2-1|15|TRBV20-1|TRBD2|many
CSATSGTSGRVEQFF
TGCAGTGCAACATCCGGGACTAGCGGGAGGGTCGAGCAGTTCTTC
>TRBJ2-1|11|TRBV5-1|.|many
CASSLLDEQFF
TGCGCCAGCAGCTTATTGGATGAGCAGTTCTTC
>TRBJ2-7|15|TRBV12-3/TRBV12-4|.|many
CASSLFGVGTNEQYF
TGTGCCAGCAGTTTATTCGGGGTGGGAACAAACGAGCAGTACTTC
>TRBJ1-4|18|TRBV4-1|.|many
CASSRGDRPGEANEKLFF
TGCGCCAGCAGCCGCGGGGACCGACCGGGCGAAGCTAATGAAAAACTGTTTTTT
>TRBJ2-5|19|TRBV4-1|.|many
CASSQDDKNLGHPKETQYF
TGCGCCAGCAGCCAAGACGATAAAAATCTCGGGCATCCAAAAGAGACCCAGTACTTC
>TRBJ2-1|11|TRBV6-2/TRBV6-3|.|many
CASSHSHEQFF
TGTGCCAGCAGTCATTCCCATGAGCAGTTCTTC
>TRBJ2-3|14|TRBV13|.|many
CASSFGASTDTQYF
TGTGCCAGCAGCTTCGGTGCTAGCACAGATACGCAGTATTTT
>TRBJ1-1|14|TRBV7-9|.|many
CASSSLRLNTEAFF
TGTGCCAGCAGCTCGCTCCGACTGAACACTGAAGCTTTCTTT
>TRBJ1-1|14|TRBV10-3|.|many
CAIKQDSMNTEAFF
TGTGCCATCAAACAGGATAGCATGAACACTGAAGCTTTCTTT
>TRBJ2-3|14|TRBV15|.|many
CATSNVQGTDTQYF
TGTGCCACCAGCAACGTCCAGGGCACAGATACGCAGTATTTT
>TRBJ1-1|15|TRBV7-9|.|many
CASSLTGQENTEAFF
TGTGCCAGCAGCTTAACGGGCCAAGAGAACACTGAAGCTTTCTTT
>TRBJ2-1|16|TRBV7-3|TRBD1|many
CASSLRPTGGHNEQFF
TGTGCCAGCAGCTTAAGGCCTACAGGGGGCCACAATGAGCAGTTCTTC
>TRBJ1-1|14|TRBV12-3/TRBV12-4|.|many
CASSFLRHRQPPFF
TGTGCCAGCAGTTTTCTGAGGCACAGACAACCACCTTTCTTT